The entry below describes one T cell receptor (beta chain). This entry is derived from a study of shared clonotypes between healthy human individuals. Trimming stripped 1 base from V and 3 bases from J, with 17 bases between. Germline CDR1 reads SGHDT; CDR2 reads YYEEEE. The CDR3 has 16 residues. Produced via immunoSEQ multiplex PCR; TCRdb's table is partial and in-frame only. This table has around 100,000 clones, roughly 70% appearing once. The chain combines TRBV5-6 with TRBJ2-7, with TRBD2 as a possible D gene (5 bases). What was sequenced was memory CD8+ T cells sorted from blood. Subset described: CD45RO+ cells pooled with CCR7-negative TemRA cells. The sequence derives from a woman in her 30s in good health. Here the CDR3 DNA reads TGTGCCAGCAGCTTGTCTGGGGAGCCGACCTTCTACGAGCAGTACTTC. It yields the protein CASSLSGEPTFYEQYF.